This T cell receptor (beta chain) originates from a study of blood T cell repertoires in COVID-19. The V gene's germline CDR1 is SGHTA and CDR2 FQGNSA. The CDR3 has 15 residues. V was pared by 3 bases and J by 2 bases, with 4 bases of the junction left unmatched. The repertoire was sequenced with immunoSEQ multiplex PCR; TCRdb's copy has only in-frame clones and lacks some. The table includes roughly 50,000 clones, approximately 86% detected once. This clone was observed a single time. This TCR was sampled from a man between 70 and 80 years old with active COVID-19. The J gene is TRBJ2-7, the V gene TRBV7-2; 10 bases match TRBD2. Sequenced sample: peripheral blood. The CDR3 region is CASSFGSGGAYEQYF. The CDR3 bases are TGTGCCAGCAGCTTTGGAAGCGGGGGGGCCTACGAGCAGTACTTC.